The entry below describes one T cell receptor (beta chain). What antigen it recognizes has not been identified. The input lacks base qualities; no much larger clone sits a single base away. These data belong to a study of blood T cell repertoires in COVID-19 (TCRdb year 2020). The study in broad terms: Samples covering the acute and convalescent phases of COVID-19 were provided by collaborators in the United States, Italy and Spain. Nearly every sample came with metadata listing a de-identified subject ID, COVID-19 status, age in years and sex. Subjects who had been exposed to COVID-19, were actively infected with it, or had recovered from it provided the deeply sampled blood TCRbeta repertoires that made up the dataset. The repertoires were released in a freely available public database intended as a resource for research on the immune response to SARS-CoV-2. Where HLA class I and class II types were available, the types were taken from metadata supplied by the sample provider, not from assay-based typing. Samples came from the ongoing ImmuneRACE study (first 160 participants) plus 1,254 subjects from 6 global collaborators. The material from the prospective study consisted of cDNA or gDNA derived from T cells, B-cell-depleted T cells, or PBMCs.

The immunoSEQ Assay, a bias-controlled multiplex PCR, was used to amplify TCRbeta CDR3 regions from genomic DNA. As for the authors' bioinformatics: Nucleated cell counts per sample were estimated from amplification of reference gene primers within the assay. To quantify the absolute abundance of each unique TCRbeta CDR3 rearrangement, sequence reads were collapsed and filtered. For each sample, productive Simpson clonality was calculated by taking the square root of Simpson's diversity index across productive rearrangements. What TCRdb holds here is the immuneACCESS table cut down to in-frame rearrangements. Part of the clones is not present; checked against another copy, under half of the missing clones reflect an unresolved V gene, and the others are unexplained. Clone size and the V and J calls come from that table; the DNA yielded D and trimming. Across this sample there are 120,000 or so clones, with less than 75% seen only once. The ten top clones hold approximately 0.86% of the sample.

Here is what the overall study found, with its caveats: How much clinical and demographic metadata was included differed by source and by participant, and the metadata was provided uncurated.

The germline V gene (reference sequence) gives CDR1 as SEHNR and CDR2 as FQNEAQ. Including cysteine and phenylalanine, the CDR3 has 15 amino acids. Only the CDR3 part of the read is kept: 45 bases, read in frame from the first base. Trimming at the junction amounts to 4 bases on V and 0 bases on J, and the germline ends lie 11 bases apart. Collaborating institutions collected whole blood in K2EDTA tubes following their own protocols. For TCRbeta analysis, collaborator samples were shipped as frozen whole blood, as isolated PBMCs, or as DNA extracted from either sample type. This sequence originates from a human donor with acute or convalescent COVID-19. The donor label of this sample is uncertain. The sequence links TRBV7-9 to TRBJ2-3, and TRBD2 may be the D gene, going by 5 matching bases. The sample taken for sequencing was peripheral blood. In nucleotides, the sequence is TGTGCCAGCAGCTGGGTAGCGACTAGCACAGATACGCAGTATTTT. Its protein is CASSWVATSTDTQYF. Reference TRBV7-9 and TRBJ2-3 genes cover what lies past the CDR3, so the full variable domain is DTGVSQNPRHKITKRGQNVTFRCDPISEHNRLYWYRQTLGQGPEFLTYFQNEAQLEKSRLLSDRFSAERPKGSFSTLEIQRTEQGDSAMYLCASSWVATSTDTQYFGPGTRLTVL.